The entry that follows covers one TCR beta chain sequence. Participants reported their clinical history, and cohort assignment relied on those reports. This sample is drawn from a study of blood T cell repertoires in COVID-19. This CDR3 comprises 13 residues. The germline V gene encodes CDR1 SEHNR and CDR2 FQNEAQ (reference sequence). The V gene end was trimmed by 8 bases and the J gene end by 7 bases; junction bases not matched to a gene: 7. Authors' processing steps: Amplification of reference gene primers provided the estimated nucleated cell counts. Clones were read by immunoSEQ multiplex PCR, and TCRdb kept only the in-frame ones, dropping some. The V and J calls and clone size are taken from that table; D and trimming were inferred from the DNA. The sample consists of roughly 280,000 clones, 75% to 95% of them appearing once.

The sequence was collected from a man in his forties who had been exposed to COVID-19. Material for sequencing was PBMCs or T cells enriched from blood (not recorded which). V is TRBV7-9 and J is TRBJ1-4; 7 bases line up with TRBD1. The CDR3 loop is CASLQGGGEKLFF. CDR3 bases: TGTGCCAGCCTCCAGGGGGGCGGTGAAAAACTGTTTTTT.